One sample yielded the 30 T cell receptor beta chains listed below, sequenced in a study of blood T cell repertoires in COVID-19. Measured with immunoSEQ multiplex PCR; TCRdb has only the in-frame clones, and not every one. Here the sample spans approximately 250,000 clones, about 88% being singletons. Sequencing was carried out using peripheral blood. Receptors originate from a man between 35 and 55 years old with acute or convalescent COVID-19.

This chain connects TRBV7-9 to TRBJ1-2; D unclear. Germline assignment: CDR1 SEHNR and CDR2 FQNEAQ (reference sequence). The CDR3 consists of 11 residues. Trimming stripped 7 bases from V and 6 bases from J, with 9 bases between. As DNA, the CDR3 is TGTGCCAGCAACGACAACGATGGCTACACCTTC. As protein: CASNDNDGYTF.

The V call is TRBV27, the J call TRBJ1-1; the match to TRBD1 covers 11 bases. Germline V lookup: CDR1 MNHEY, CDR2 SMNVEV (reference sequence). The CDR3 has 14 amino acids. V was clipped by 1 base and J by 11 bases; unmatched bases: 6. CDR3 DNA sequence: TGTGCCAGCAGTTTATTTGGGGGGACAGGGGGGGCTTTCTTT. Translation: CASSLFGGTGGAFF.

The chain uses TRBV20-1 and TRBJ2-7; D ambiguous. The CDR3 sequence is 13 residues long. From germline, CDR1 is DFQATT and CDR2 SNEGSKA (reference sequence). Deletions cut 3 bases from V and 3 bases from J, with 12 bases between. The CDR3 sequence is CSASLGALYEQYF. CDR3 bases: TGCAGTGCTAGTCTCGGAGCCCTCTACGAGCAGTACTTC.

The rearrangement joins TRBV6-5 to TRBJ1-3; TRBD1 matches at 7 bases. This CDR3 is built from 15 residues. Germline V gives CDR1 MNHEY, CDR2 SVGAGI. The J segment lost 3 bases and the V segment lost 2 bases, leaving 4 bases of the junction unmatched. The CDR3 region is CASSYDREVGNTIYF. The CDR3 DNA sequence: TGTGCCAGCAGTTACGACAGGGAGGTTGGAAACACCATATATTTT.

This chain joins TRBV6-5 and TRBJ1-4; the match to TRBD1 covers 8 bases. Germline V gene sequence: CDR1 MNHEY, CDR2 SVGAGI. The CDR3 length is 13 residues. The trim removed 10 bases at V and 7 bases at J, leaving 8 bases unmatched. CDR3 region: CATDRGRLEKLFF. In nucleotides, the CDR3 is TGTGCCACCGACAGGGGTCGGCTTGAAAAACTGTTTTTT.

Comments on this clone: This same CDR3 is encoded by further DNA sequences in the sample. V and J are TRBV7-9 and TRBJ1-3; D gene unclear. The germline V gene encodes CDR1 SEHNR and CDR2 FQNEAQ (reference sequence). Trimming left V 1 base short and J 4 bases short, with 5 bases between. The CDR3 consists of 13 residues. CDR3 coding DNA: TGTGCCAGCAGCTTAGGGAGCGGAAACACCATATATTTT. It is translated as CASSLGSGNTIYF.

This chain joins TRBV20-1 and TRBJ2-3; weak D call: TRBD2 (6 bases). Per the germline V gene, CDR1 is DFQATT and CDR2 is SNEGSKA (reference sequence). The CDR3 is 15 amino acids. Between the trimmed V and J ends, which lost 3 bases and 0 bases, there was a span of 13 bases. The CDR3 spells CSASLTGESTDTQYF. The DNA for the CDR3 is TGCAGTGCTAGTCTTACGGGGGAGAGCACAGATACGCAGTATTTT.

This CDR3 is CASSLGRGGSQPQHF. For the CDR3, the DNA is TGTGCCAGCAGCTTAGGCAGGGGAGGGAGTCAGCCCCAGCATTTT. The V gene is TRBV13, the J gene TRBJ1-5; perhaps TRBD1 as D (6 bases). The CDR3 length is 15 residues. Trimming took 0 bases from V and 6 from J, leaving 12 bases between them. Per the germline V gene, CDR1 is PRHDT and CDR2 is FYEKMQ (reference sequence).

This chain uses TRBV20-1 with TRBJ1-2, with 9 bases identical to TRBD1. J was trimmed by 6 bases and V by 7 bases; bases with no gene match: 3. This CDR3 spans 11 amino acids. The germline gives CDR1 DFQATT, CDR2 SNEGSKA (reference sequence). The CDR3 region has the DNA TGCAGTGTCAGACAGGGGGATGGCTACACCTTC. The encoded protein is CSVRQGDGYTF.

This clone has a single count. J is TRBJ2-3 and V is TRBV6-5; TRBD2 agrees at 8 bases. V dropped 5 bases and J dropped 7; count of bases not matched to a gene: 5. The V gene's germline CDR1 is MNHEY and CDR2 SVGAGI. The CDR3 length is 13 residues. The CDR3 is CASSNRGGYTQYF. The CDR3 bases are TGTGCCAGCAGTAATCGGGGGGGATATACGCAGTATTTT.

The chain recombines TRBV4-1 with TRBJ2-3, with TRBD2 matching over 12 bases. The CDR3 totals 18 residues. Germline CDR1 is MGHRA and CDR2 is YSYEKL. V shed 0 bases, J shed 0 bases, and the junction held 4 bases outside the gene matches. Here the CDR3 reads CASSQDATSGGSTDTQYF. The CDR3 bases are TGCGCCAGCAGCCAAGATGCGACTAGCGGGGGCAGCACAGATACGCAGTATTTT.

V gene TRBV6-6 combines with J gene TRBJ2-3; weak D call: TRBD1 (6 bases). Germline assignment: CDR1 MNHNY and CDR2 SVGAGI (reference sequence). Trimming left V 6 bases short and J 0 bases short, with 10 bases between. The CDR3 runs 14 residues. DNA for the CDR3: TGTGCCAGCAGGTCGACAGGAAGCACAGATACGCAGTATTTT. It translates to CASRSTGSTDTQYF.

Comment on this clone: The same CDR3 also results from other DNA sequences found in this sample. The chain uses TRBV5-6 and TRBJ1-2; possible D gene TRBD1, 6 bases. Deletions cut 1 base from V and 2 bases from J, with 6 bases between. The CDR3 spans 13 residues. Germline V CDR1 and CDR2: SGHDT, YYEEEE. Here the CDR3 DNA reads TGTGCCAGCAGCTTGCAGGGGAACTATGGCTACACCTTC. Amino acid sequence: CASSLQGNYGYTF.

The V call is TRBV5-1, the J call TRBJ1-1, with a possible D match to TRBD1 (5 bases). Deletions cut 5 bases from V and 4 bases from J, with 21 bases between. The germline gives CDR1 SGHRS, CDR2 YFSETQ. The CDR3 contains 16 residues. For the CDR3, the DNA is TGCGCCAGCAGGCAAAGTCAGGGTCCAGTGAGCACTGAAGCTTTCTTT. Residues: CASRQSQGPVSTEAFF.

The sample holds one count of this clone. The rearrangement links TRBV12-3 or TRBV12-4 to TRBJ1-1; D is uncertain. Between the trimmed V and J ends, which lost 4 bases and 4 bases, there was a span of 7 bases. The CDR3 runs to 12 residues. CDR3 region: CASSSRSTEAFF. CDR3 coding DNA: TGTGCCAGCAGTTCGCGGTCCACTGAAGCTTTCTTT.

The chain recombines TRBV3-1 (or the pseudogene TRBV3-2) with TRBJ1-1; D is ambiguous. CDR3 length: 14 residues. The germline CDR1 and CDR2 sequences are LGHDT and YNNKEL (reference sequence). V lost 6 bases and J 5 bases, leaving 16 bases between the germline ends. CDR3 DNA sequence: TGTGCCAGCAGTCTTGGCCTTATGGAGACTGAAGCTTTCTTT. It specifies CASSLGLMETEAFF.

The V and J genes are TRBV6-2 or TRBV6-3 and TRBJ1-6, with D unclear. This CDR3 comprises 12 residues. V lost 6 bases to trimming and J lost 8 bases, with 8 bases between them. Germline CDR1 and CDR2: MNHEY and SVGEGT. The CDR3 spells CASSLRYSPLHF. CDR3 nucleotide sequence: TGTGCCAGCAGCCTCAGATATTCACCCCTCCACTTT.

The J gene is TRBJ2-5, the V gene TRBV5-1; 8 bases line up with TRBD2. This CDR3 has 16 residues. Trimming cost V 0 bases and J 1 base; bases outside gene matches: 5. Germline V CDR1 and CDR2: SGHRS, YFSETQ. In DNA, the CDR3 is TGCGCCAGCAGCTTGGAAGCAGCGGGGGTCCAAGAGACCCAGTACTTC. Translation gives CASSLEAAGVQETQYF.

This clone was detected only once. The genes are TRBV6-2 or TRBV6-3 and TRBJ1-1; no reliable D call. V was pared by 6 bases and J by 0 bases, with 17 bases between. Germline-derived CDR1 and CDR2 are MNHEY and SVGEGT. The CDR3 has 16 residues. This CDR3 is CASSSLRLKMNTEAFF. In nucleotides, the CDR3 is TGTGCCAGCAGCTCCCTTCGGTTAAAGATGAACACTGAAGCTTTCTTT.

This chain's CDR3 is CASSMRGNTEAFF. The CDR3 DNA sequence: TGTGCCAGTAGTATGAGAGGGAACACTGAAGCTTTCTTT. The chain joins TRBV19 to TRBJ1-1, with D hard to call. This CDR3 has 13 residues. Trimming left V 3 bases short and J 1 base short, with 6 bases between. The germline V gene has CDR1 LNHDA and CDR2 SQIVND (reference sequence).

The chain combines TRBV6-5 with TRBJ2-7, with a weak D call TRBD1 (5 bases). The CDR3 is made up of 14 amino acids. Germline V gene lookup returns CDR1 MNHEY and CDR2 SVGAGI. V was pared by 0 bases and J by 2 bases, with 8 bases between. The CDR3 loop is CASSYSRQTYEQYF. The DNA of the CDR3 is TGTGCCAGCAGTTACTCAAGACAGACCTACGAGCAGTACTTC.

The genes are TRBV7-2 and TRBJ1-2; TRBD1 matches 7 bases. This CDR3 spans 14 amino acids. The V and J ends lost 5 bases and 4 bases, in that order; junction bases with no gene match: 7. Germline V gene sequence: CDR1 SGHTA, CDR2 FQGNSA. CDR3 nucleotide sequence: TGTGCCAGCAGCCCCACAGGGGTGATCTATGGCTACACCTTC. It codes for CASSPTGVIYGYTF.

The rearrangement joins TRBV25-1 to TRBJ1-5, with 7 bases lining up with TRBD1. The length of the CDR3 is 15 residues. From germline, CDR1 is MGHDK and CDR2 SYGVNS. Trimming cost V 4 bases and J 3 bases; bases outside gene matches: 6. CDR3 residues: CASSAPGQNNQPQHF. As DNA, the CDR3 is TGTGCCAGCAGTGCTCCGGGACAGAACAATCAGCCCCAGCATTTT.

The chain joins TRBV2 to TRBJ1-4; weak D call: TRBD1 (6 bases). Germline values: CDR1 SNHLY, CDR2 FYNNEI. The CDR3 has 14 amino acids. Between the trimmed V and J ends, which lost 7 bases and 4 bases, there was a span of 13 bases. In DNA form, the CDR3 reads TGTGCCAGCAAGGAGGGGGGGGGTAATGAAAAACTGTTTTTT. It encodes CASKEGGGNEKLFF.

This clone was observed a single time. The chain recombines TRBV5-1 with TRBJ2-7, with unresolved D. CDR1 and CDR2 (germline): SGHRS, YFSETQ. This CDR3 spans 13 amino acids. Trimming left V 4 bases short and J 12 bases short, with 20 bases between. In nucleotides, the CDR3 is TGCGCCAGCAGCCCCCCGGGTCCGAGTTTCTGGTACTTC. This gives the protein CASSPPGPSFWYF. Complete variable domain (other parts from reference TRBV5-1 and TRBJ2-7): KAGVTQTPRYLIKTRGQQVTLSCSPISGHRSVSWYQQTPGQGLQFLFEYFSETQRNKGNFPGRFSGRQFSNSRSEMNVSTLELGDSALYLCASSPPGPSFWYFGPGTRLTVT.

This clone appeared a few times. The gene calls are TRBV7-9 and TRBJ1-2; maybe TRBD1 (5 bases). The V end lost 7 bases, the J end lost 0 bases, and 15 bases lay between the germline ends. This CDR3 contains 15 residues. Germline V gene data show CDR1 as SEHNR and CDR2 as FQNEAQ (reference sequence). CDR3 nucleotides: TGTGCCAGCACTCAAGCGGAGGGGTCTAACTATGGCTACACCTTC. Amino acids: CASTQAEGSNYGYTF. The full variable domain, completed using reference TRBV7-9 and TRBJ1-2, is DTGVSQNPRHKITKRGQNVTFRCDPISEHNRLYWYRQTLGQGPEFLTYFQNEAQLEKSRLLSDRFSAERPKGSFSTLEIQRTEQGDSAMYLCASTQAEGSNYGYTFGSGTRLTVV.

The chain has TRBV11-3 and TRBJ2-1; the match to TRBD2 covers 7 bases. This CDR3 is 16 amino acids long. CDR1 is SGHNT and CDR2 is YENEEA in the germline V gene. J was trimmed by 3 bases and V by 3 bases; bases with no gene match: 8. In DNA form, the CDR3 reads TGTGCCAGCAGCTTCGGTGGAGCGGGGAACTACAATGAGCAGTTCTTC. The encoded protein is CASSFGGAGNYNEQFF.

This chain joins TRBV18 and TRBJ1-4; TRBD1 aligns across 11 bases. The CDR3 is 13 residues long. Germline CDR1 reads KGHSH; CDR2 reads LQKENI. Trimming cost V 3 bases and J 10 bases; bases outside gene matches: 1. CDR3 loop: CASSPGTGGKLFF. The CDR3 DNA is TGTGCCAGCTCACCCGGGACAGGGGGAAAACTGTTTTTT.

Comments on this clone: The junction does not match germline at one end; this may be a read error. The chain combines TRBV28 with TRBJ1-2; D possibly corresponds to TRBD1 (6 bases). There are 12 residues in the CDR3. Germline assignment: CDR1 MDHEN and CDR2 SYDVKM. The CDR3 bases are TGTGCCAGCAGTTTATTTAGGACAGAGGAGCACTTC. It specifies CASSLFRTEEHF.

The rearrangement links TRBV20-1 to TRBJ1-2; TRBD1 is a possible D gene (6 bases). V shed 6 bases and J shed 11 bases, with 13 bases lying between them. Germline V lookup: CDR1 DFQATT, CDR2 SNEGSKA (reference sequence). The CDR3 sequence is 10 residues long. CDR3 sequence reads: CSAKPGAYTF. CDR3 bases: TGCAGTGCAAAACCAGGGGCATACACCTTC.